This T cell receptor beta chain was identified in a study of shared clonotypes between healthy human individuals. On this clone itself: Its antigen is still unknown.

Study conclusions and caveats: Against clonotypes common to all four donors, non-shared ones had lower generation probabilities.

Some clones are missing from TCRdb's copy, which holds only in-frame ones; the method was immunoSEQ multiplex PCR. The table shows about 680,000 clones, with roughly 94% occurring only once. Germline V gene lookup returns CDR1 MNHEY and CDR2 SVGAGI. The CDR3 covers 14 residues. Trimming cost V 0 bases and J 5 bases, with 8 bases left between them. Cells designated naive CD8 were CD45RO-negative and were positively selected for CCR7, with terminally differentiated effector memory CD45RA+ cells excluded. This clonotype originated in a man aged 30 to 45 in good health. V usage is TRBV6-5 and J usage is TRBJ2-1; D is undetermined. Source material: naive CD8+ T cells sorted from blood. CDR3 nucleotides: TGTGCCAGCAGTTACTCCAACGGGCACAATGAGCAGTTCTTC. This codes for CASSYSNGHNEQFF.